This T cell receptor (beta chain) emerged from a study of shared T cell receptors in the human thymus. Germline CDR1 reads SNHLY; CDR2 reads FYNNEI. This CDR3 spans 17 amino acids. Trimming removed 4 bases from V and 6 bases from J; junction bases left unmatched: 9. The method was immunoSEQ multiplex PCR; TCRdb's version includes in-frame clones alone and lacks a portion of them. This table holds hundreds of thousands of clones, more than 75% found once. This sample was also put to use in a study of human thymus T cells. Per that paper: Those donating were healthy Finnish infants in corrective surgery for congenital heart defects. Obtained as resections during corrective heart surgery, the thymus tissue was then studied. It looked as if thymic and blood repertoires used V and J genes in a biased way. Related research examined unrelated individuals and reported that their thymic repertoires overlapped highly.

This sequence was found in a boy under three years old with a congenital heart defect. The V call is TRBV2, the J call TRBJ2-2; 12 nucleotides agree with TRBD2. The sample was thymocytes. DNA for the CDR3: TGTGCCAGCAGTGCACTAGCGGGAGGCCCAGTATCCGGGGAGCTGTTTTTT. Its protein product is CASSALAGGPVSGELFF.